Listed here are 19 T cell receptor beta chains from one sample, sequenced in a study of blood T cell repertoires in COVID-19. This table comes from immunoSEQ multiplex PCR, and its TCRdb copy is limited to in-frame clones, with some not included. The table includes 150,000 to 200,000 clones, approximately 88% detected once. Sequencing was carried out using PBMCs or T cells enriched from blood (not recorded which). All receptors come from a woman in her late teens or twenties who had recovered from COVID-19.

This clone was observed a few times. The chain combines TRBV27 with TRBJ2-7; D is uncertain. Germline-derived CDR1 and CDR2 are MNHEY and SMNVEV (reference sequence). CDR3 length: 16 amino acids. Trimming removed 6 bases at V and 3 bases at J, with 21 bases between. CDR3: CASSLSPSGSFYEQYF. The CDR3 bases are TGTGCCAGCAGCTTGTCCCCCTCCGGGTCCTTCTACGAGCAGTACTTC.

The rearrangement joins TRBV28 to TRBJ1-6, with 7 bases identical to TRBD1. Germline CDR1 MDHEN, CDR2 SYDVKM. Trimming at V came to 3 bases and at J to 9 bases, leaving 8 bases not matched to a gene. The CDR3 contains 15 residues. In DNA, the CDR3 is TGTGCCAGCAGTTTGGGGCAGGGGGGAGGTTCACCCCTCCACTTT. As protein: CASSLGQGGGSPLHF. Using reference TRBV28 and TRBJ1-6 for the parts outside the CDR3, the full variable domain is DVKVTQSSRYLVKRTGEKVFLECVQDMDHENMFWYRQDPGLGLRLIYFSYDVKMKEKGDIPEGYSVSREKKERFSLILESASTNQTSMYLCASSLGQGGGSPLHFGNGTRLTVT.

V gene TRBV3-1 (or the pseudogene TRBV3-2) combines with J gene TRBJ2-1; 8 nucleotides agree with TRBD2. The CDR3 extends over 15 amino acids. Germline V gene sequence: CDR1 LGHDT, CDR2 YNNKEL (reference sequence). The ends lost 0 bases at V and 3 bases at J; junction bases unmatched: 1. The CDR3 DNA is TGTGCCAGCAGCCAAGAGAGCGGGGGCTACAATGAGCAGTTCTTC. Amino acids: CASSQESGGYNEQFF.

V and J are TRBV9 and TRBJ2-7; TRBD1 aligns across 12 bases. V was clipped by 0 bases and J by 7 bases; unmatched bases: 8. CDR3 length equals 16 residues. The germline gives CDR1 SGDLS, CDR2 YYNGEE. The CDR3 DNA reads TGTGCCAGCAGCGTAGCTCCGGGACAGGGGGCGCGTGAGCAGTACTTC. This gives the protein CASSVAPGQGAREQYF. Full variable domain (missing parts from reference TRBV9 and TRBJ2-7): DSGVTQTPKHLITATGQRVTLRCSPRSGDLSVYWYQQSLDQGLQFLIQYYNGEERAKGNILERFSAQQFPDLHSELNLSSLELGDSALYFCASSVAPGQGAREQYFGPGTRLTVT.

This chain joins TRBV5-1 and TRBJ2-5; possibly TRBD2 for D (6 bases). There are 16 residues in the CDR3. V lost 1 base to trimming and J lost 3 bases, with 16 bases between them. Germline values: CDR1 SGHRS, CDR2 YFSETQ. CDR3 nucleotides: TGCGCCAGCAGCTTGATCCCGGGACTCCGCGAAGAGACCCAGTACTTC. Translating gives CASSLIPGLREETQYF.

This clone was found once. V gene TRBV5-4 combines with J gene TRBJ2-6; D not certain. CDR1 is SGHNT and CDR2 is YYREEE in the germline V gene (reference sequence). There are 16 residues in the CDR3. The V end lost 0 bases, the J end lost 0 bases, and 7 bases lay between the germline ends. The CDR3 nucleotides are TGTGCCAGCAGCTTGGACCTCAGCTCTGGGGCCAACGTCCTGACTTTC. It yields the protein CASSLDLSSGANVLTF.

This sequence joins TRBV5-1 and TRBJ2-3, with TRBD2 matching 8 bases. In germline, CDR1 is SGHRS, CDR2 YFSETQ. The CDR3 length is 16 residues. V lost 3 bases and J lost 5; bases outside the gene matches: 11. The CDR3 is CASSWFLGGAGDTQYF. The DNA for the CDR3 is TGCGCCAGCAGCTGGTTTCTCGGGGGGGCCGGAGATACGCAGTATTTT.

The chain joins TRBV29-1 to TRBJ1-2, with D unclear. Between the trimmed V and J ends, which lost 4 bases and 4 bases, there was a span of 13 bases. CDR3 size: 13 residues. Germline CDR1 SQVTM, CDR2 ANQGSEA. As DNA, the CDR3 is TGCAGCGTTGTGGGCAGATTCTCCTATGGCTACACCTTC. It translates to CSVVGRFSYGYTF.

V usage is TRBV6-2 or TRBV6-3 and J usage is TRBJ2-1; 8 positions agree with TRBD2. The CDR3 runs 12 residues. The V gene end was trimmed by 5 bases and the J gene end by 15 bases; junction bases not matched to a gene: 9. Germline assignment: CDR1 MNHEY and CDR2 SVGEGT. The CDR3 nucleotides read TGTGCCAGCAGTACGGGGGGGGCCTTTGGGTTCTTC. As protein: CASSTGGAFGFF.

The CDR3, as DNA: TGTGCCAGCAAGCCGGACAGGGCAGAGACCCAGTACTTC. Encoded protein: CASKPDRAETQYF. The gene calls are TRBV2 and TRBJ2-5; 8 bases are shared with TRBD1. In germline, CDR1 is SNHLY, CDR2 FYNNEI. The V gene end was trimmed by 7 bases and the J gene end by 4 bases; junction bases not matched to a gene: 5. The CDR3 loop spans 13 amino acids. The complete variable domain, with remaining parts taken from reference TRBV2 and TRBJ2-5, reads EPEVTQTPSHQVTQMGQEVILRCVPISNHLYFYWYRQILGQKVEFLVSFYNNEISEKSEIFDDQFSVERPDGSNFTLKIRSTKLEDSAMYFCASKPDRAETQYFGPGTRLLVL.

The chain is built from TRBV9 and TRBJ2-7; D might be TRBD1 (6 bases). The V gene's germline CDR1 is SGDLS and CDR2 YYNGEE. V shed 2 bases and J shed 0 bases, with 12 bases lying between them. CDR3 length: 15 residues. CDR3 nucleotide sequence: TGTGCCAGCAGCGTCACGGACAGAAGCTCCTACGAGCAGTACTTC. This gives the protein CASSVTDRSSYEQYF. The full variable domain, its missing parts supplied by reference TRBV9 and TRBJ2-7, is DSGVTQTPKHLITATGQRVTLRCSPRSGDLSVYWYQQSLDQGLQFLIQYYNGEERAKGNILERFSAQQFPDLHSELNLSSLELGDSALYFCASSVTDRSSYEQYFGPGTRLTVT.

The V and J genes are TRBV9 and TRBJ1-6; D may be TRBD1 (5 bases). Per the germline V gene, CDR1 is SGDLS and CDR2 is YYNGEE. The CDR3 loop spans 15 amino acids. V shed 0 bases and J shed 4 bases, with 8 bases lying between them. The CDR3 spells CASSVEDIYNSPLHF. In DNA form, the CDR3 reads TGTGCCAGCAGCGTAGAGGACATTTATAATTCACCCCTCCACTTT.

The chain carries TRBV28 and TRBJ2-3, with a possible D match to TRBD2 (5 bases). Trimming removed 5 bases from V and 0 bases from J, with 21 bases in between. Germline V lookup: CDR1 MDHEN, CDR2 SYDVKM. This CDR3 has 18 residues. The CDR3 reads CASSPYPKRTGSTDTQYF. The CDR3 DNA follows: TGTGCCAGCAGTCCATACCCAAAGAGGACGGGAAGCACAGATACGCAGTATTTT.

CDR3 DNA sequence: TGTGCCAGCCTGGACTACTTCGGGGATGGCTACACCTTC. This translates into CASLDYFGDGYTF. This chain connects TRBV2 to TRBJ1-2; D remains unclear. V lost 8 bases and J 6 bases, leaving 16 bases between the germline ends. The CDR3 covers 13 residues. Germline values: CDR1 SNHLY, CDR2 FYNNEI.

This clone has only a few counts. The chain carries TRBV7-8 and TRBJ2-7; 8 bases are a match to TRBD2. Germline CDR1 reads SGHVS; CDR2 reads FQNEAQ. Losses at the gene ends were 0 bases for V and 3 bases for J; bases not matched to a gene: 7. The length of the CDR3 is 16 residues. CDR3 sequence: CASSLASGGVLYEQYF. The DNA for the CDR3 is TGTGCCAGCAGCTTAGCTTCGGGAGGGGTCCTCTACGAGCAGTACTTC.

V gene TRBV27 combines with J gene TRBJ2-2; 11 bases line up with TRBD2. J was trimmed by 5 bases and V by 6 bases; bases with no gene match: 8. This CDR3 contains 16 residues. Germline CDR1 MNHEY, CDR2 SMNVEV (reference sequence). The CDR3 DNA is TGTGCCAGCAGAGGTAGCGGGGGGGCTAGTACCGGGGAGCTGTTTTTT. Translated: CASRGSGGASTGELFF.

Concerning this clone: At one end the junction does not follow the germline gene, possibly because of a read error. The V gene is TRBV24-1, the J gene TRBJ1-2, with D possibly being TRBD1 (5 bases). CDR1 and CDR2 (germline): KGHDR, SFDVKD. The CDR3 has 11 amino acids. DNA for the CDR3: TGTGCCACCAGTGCAGGGTATACAGTCTACTTC. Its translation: CATSAGYTVYF.

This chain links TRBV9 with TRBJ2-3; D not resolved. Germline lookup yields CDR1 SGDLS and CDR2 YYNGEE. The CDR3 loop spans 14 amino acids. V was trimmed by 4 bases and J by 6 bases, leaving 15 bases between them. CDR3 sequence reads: CASSTLLAADTQYF. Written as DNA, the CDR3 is TGTGCCAGCAGCACACTTTTAGCCGCCGATACGCAGTATTTT.

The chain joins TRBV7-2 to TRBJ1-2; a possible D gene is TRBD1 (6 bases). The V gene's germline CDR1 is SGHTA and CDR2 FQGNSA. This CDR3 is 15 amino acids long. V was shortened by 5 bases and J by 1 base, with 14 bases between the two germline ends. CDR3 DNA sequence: TGTGCCAGCAGCCCCGACAGGTCCCTTAACTATGGCTACACCTTC. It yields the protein CASSPDRSLNYGYTF.